These 10 T cell receptor beta chains originate from one sample sequenced in a study of identical twins. MiXCR, applied by TCRdb to the 5' RACE reads, yields one record per CDR3 protein. The sample records around 690,000 distinct CDR3 sequences, about 20% being singletons. The sample was also linked to a second study, of T cells expressing NK-cell markers.

Input material: PBMCs. Every receptor here comes from a woman aged 18-30 years in good health.

V gene TRBV20-1 combines with J gene TRBJ2-3; D call uncertain. There are 11 residues in the CDR3. The germline CDR1 and CDR2 sequences are DFQATT and SNEGSKA (reference sequence). V gave up 8 bases and J gave up 6 bases, with 12 bases separating them. CDR3 amino acids: CSCFAWDTQYF. The DNA of the CDR3 is TGCAGTTGTTTTGCCTGGGATACGCAGTATTTT.

In DNA form, the CDR3 reads TGTGCCATCAGTCCTTATGGCAGAATCGGTAACACTGAAGCTTTCTTT. As protein: CAISPYGRIGNTEAFF. The chain uses TRBV10-3 and TRBJ1-1, with unresolved D. This CDR3 has 16 residues. Between the trimmed V and J ends, which lost 5 bases and 2 bases, there was a span of 18 bases. Germline V gene sequence: CDR1 ENHRY, CDR2 SYGVKD.

The rearrangement joins TRBV20-1 to TRBJ2-1; D is unclear. V was shortened by 1 base and J by 3 bases, with 10 bases between the two germline ends. Germline V CDR1 and CDR2: DFQATT, SNEGSKA (reference sequence). The CDR3 runs 14 residues. CDR3 bases: TGCAGTGCTAGAGGACACCCCTTCTACAATGAGCAGTTCTTC. This codes for CSARGHPFYNEQFF.

This chain links TRBV30 with TRBJ2-7; 7 bases align to TRBD1. V lost 3 bases to trimming and J lost 0 bases; unmatched junction nucleotides: 11. CDR1 is GTSNPN and CDR2 is SVGIG in the germline V gene (reference sequence). This CDR3 is 16 amino acids long. For the CDR3, the DNA is TGTGCCTGGAGGGAACAGGGACAGTCCCTCTCCTACGAGCAGTACTTC. This sequence encodes CAWREQGQSLSYEQYF. The full variable domain, in which reference TRBV30 and TRBJ2-7 provide the parts outside the CDR3, is SQTIHQWPATLVQPVGSPLSLECTVEGTSNPNLYWYRQAAGRGLQLLFYSVGIGQISSEVPQNLSASRPQDRQFILSSKKLLLSDSGFYLCAWREQGQSLSYEQYFGPGTRLTVT.

The rearrangement joins TRBV18 to TRBJ1-1, with D possibly being TRBD1 (5 bases). Looked up from germline, CDR1 is KGHSH and CDR2 is LQKENI. Trimming removed 1 base at V and 0 bases at J, with 9 bases between. The CDR3 has 15 amino acids. The CDR3 DNA reads TGTGCCAGCTCACCACTTGGGGGGTTGAACACTGAAGCTTTCTTT. It translates to CASSPLGGLNTEAFF.

The gene calls are TRBV27 and TRBJ2-7, with D maybe TRBD2 (5 bases). Trimming took off 5 bases at V and 4 bases at J, with 15 bases between the two ends. The CDR3 runs 14 residues. CDR1 is MNHEY and CDR2 is SMNVEV in the germline V gene (reference sequence). The CDR3 region has the DNA TGTGCCAGCAGTCGATACGGGGTGGTATACGAGCAGTACTTC. It yields the protein CASSRYGVVYEQYF.

The chain recombines TRBV7-8 with TRBJ2-1; a possible D gene is TRBD2 (5 bases). The CDR3 consists of 16 residues. Germline V gene lookup returns CDR1 SGHVS and CDR2 FQNEAQ. With 2 bases removed from V and 8 bases from J, the gap between germline ends came to 19 bases. The CDR3 bases are TGTGCCAGCAGCTTATTACAAGGAGCGGTGAGGGATGAGCAGTTCTTC. It codes for CASSLLQGAVRDEQFF.

This clonotype was picked up a small number of times. The chain recombines TRBV12-3 or TRBV12-4 with TRBJ2-7; weak D call: TRBD2 (5 bases). Trimming removed 1 base from V and 7 bases from J, with 14 bases in between. The CDR3 runs 14 residues. The CDR3 region is CASSLVAGVQEQYF. In DNA, the CDR3 is TGTGCCAGCAGTTTAGTAGCCGGGGTGCAAGAGCAGTACTTC.

The chain joins TRBV7-9 to TRBJ2-7, with 7 bases aligning to TRBD1. Per the germline V gene, CDR1 is SEHNR and CDR2 is FQNEAQ (reference sequence). The CDR3 loop spans 14 amino acids. V trimming: 3 bases; J trimming: 7 bases; junction bases outside the gene matches: 9. The CDR3 reads CASSLTGQWGEQYF. CDR3 coding DNA: TGTGCCAGCAGCTTGACAGGGCAATGGGGGGAGCAGTACTTC.

Only a few counts were recorded for this clonotype. This sequence joins TRBV6-1 and TRBJ1-2, with no clear D. Trimming removed 3 bases at V and 10 bases at J, with 6 bases between. CDR3 length: 10 residues. The V gene's germline CDR1 is MNHNS and CDR2 SASEGT. CDR3 nucleotides: TGTGCCAGCAGTGAGACCCTCTACACCTTC. It yields the protein CASSETLYTF.